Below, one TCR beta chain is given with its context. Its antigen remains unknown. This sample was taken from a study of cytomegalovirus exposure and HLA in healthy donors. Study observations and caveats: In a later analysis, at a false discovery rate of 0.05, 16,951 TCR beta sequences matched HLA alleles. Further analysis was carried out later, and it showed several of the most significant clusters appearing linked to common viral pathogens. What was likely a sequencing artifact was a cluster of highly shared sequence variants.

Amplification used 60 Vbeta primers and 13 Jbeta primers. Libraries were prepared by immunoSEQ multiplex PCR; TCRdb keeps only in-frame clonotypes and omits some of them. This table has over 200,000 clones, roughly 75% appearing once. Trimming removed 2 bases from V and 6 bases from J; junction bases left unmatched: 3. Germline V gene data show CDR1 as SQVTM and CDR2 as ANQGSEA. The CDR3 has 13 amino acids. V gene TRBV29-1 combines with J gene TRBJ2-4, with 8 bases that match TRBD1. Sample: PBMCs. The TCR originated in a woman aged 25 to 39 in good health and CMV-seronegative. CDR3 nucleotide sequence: TGCAGCGTTGAAAGACAGGGGCGAAACATTCAGTACTTC. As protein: CSVERQGRNIQYF.